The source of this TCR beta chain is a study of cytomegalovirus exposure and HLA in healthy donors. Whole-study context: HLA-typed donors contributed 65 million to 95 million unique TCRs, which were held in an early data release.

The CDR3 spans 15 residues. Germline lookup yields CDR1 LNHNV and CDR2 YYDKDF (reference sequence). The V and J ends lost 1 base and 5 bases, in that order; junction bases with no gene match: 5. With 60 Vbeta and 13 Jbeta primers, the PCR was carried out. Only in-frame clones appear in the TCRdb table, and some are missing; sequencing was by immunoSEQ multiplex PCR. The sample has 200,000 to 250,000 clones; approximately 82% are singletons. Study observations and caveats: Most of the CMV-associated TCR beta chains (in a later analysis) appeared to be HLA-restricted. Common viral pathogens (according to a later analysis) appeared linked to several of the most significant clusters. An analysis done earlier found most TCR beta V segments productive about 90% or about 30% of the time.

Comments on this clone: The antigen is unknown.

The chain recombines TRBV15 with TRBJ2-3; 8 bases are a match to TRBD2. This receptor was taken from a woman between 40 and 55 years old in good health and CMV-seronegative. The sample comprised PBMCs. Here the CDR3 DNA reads TGTGCCACCAGCAGAGTCCGGGGGGGCGGAGATACGCAGTATTTT. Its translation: CATSRVRGGGDTQYF. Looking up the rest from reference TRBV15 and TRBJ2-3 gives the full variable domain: DAMVIQNPRYQVTQFGKPVTLSCSQTLNHNVMYWYQQKSSQAPKLLFHYYDKDFNNEADTPDNFQSRRPNTSFCFLDIRSPGLGDTAMYLCATSRVRGGGDTQYFGPGTRLTVL.